These 21 T cell receptor beta chains were all obtained from the same sample, sequenced in a study of PD-L1 blockade in urothelial cancer. Measured with immunoSEQ multiplex PCR; TCRdb has only the in-frame clones, and not every one. The top ten hold about 10% of the sample, which has 45,000 to 50,000 clones, 79% seen once. Described time point: pretreatment peripheral blood. This specimen was PBMCs, taken around atezolizumab (anti-PD-L1) treatment. The receptor set was obtained from an older man with urothelial cancer.

About this clone itself: The junction differs from germline at one of its ends, possibly a read error. The chain joins TRBV5-1 to TRBJ2-7; 7 bases are a match to TRBD1. The germline V gene has CDR1 SGHRS and CDR2 YFSETQ. This CDR3 comprises 14 residues. The CDR3 DNA sequence: TGTGCCAGCAGCTGGACAGGAGTCCCCTACGAGCAGTACTTC. This gives the protein CASSWTGVPYEQYF.

The V and J genes are TRBV5-1 and TRBJ2-3; TRBD1 aligns across 8 bases. The CDR3 runs to 15 residues. CDR1 SGHRS and CDR2 YFSETQ come from the germline V gene. V lost 4 bases and J lost 5; bases outside the gene matches: 9. For the CDR3, the DNA is TGCGCCAGCAGCGCCGACAGGGGAGAGAGAGATACGCAGTATTTT. It encodes CASSADRGERDTQYF.

The V and J genes are TRBV6-1 and TRBJ1-3; D is unresolved. The length of the CDR3 is 14 residues. Germline values: CDR1 MNHNS, CDR2 SASEGT. Trimming cost V 8 bases and J 4 bases, with 15 bases left between them. The CDR3 protein is CASQRSTRGNTIYF. The DNA for the CDR3 is TGTGCCAGCCAGAGGAGCACTAGGGGAAACACCATATATTTT.

The gene calls are TRBV19 and TRBJ2-5; 13 bases align to TRBD2. After removal of 7 bases from V and 3 bases from J, the junction contained 5 bases not matched to a gene. This CDR3 spans 15 amino acids. CDR1 and CDR2 (germline): LNHDA, SQIVND (reference sequence). The CDR3 is CASTRTSGSEETQYF. The CDR3 DNA follows: TGTGCCAGTACGCGGACTAGCGGGAGTGAAGAGACCCAGTACTTC.

The chain joins TRBV27 to TRBJ2-7; D gene unclear. Per germline, CDR1 MNHEY and CDR2 SMNVEV (reference sequence). Deletions cut 5 bases from V and 2 bases from J, with 16 bases between. This CDR3 region has 15 residues. CDR3 sequence reads: CASSPLVLPAYEQYF. In nucleotides, the CDR3 is TGTGCCAGCAGTCCCTTAGTTTTACCTGCCTACGAGCAGTACTTC.

The chain is built from TRBV7-2 and TRBJ2-2; 7 bases match TRBD1. CDR1 SGHTA and CDR2 FQGNSA come from the germline V gene. V lost 5 bases and J lost 2; bases outside the gene matches: 8. The length of the CDR3 is 16 residues. The CDR3 nucleotides read TGTGCCAGCAGCCCCGTAGGGGGCCTAAACACCGGGGAGCTGTTTTTT. It encodes CASSPVGGLNTGELFF.

The chain carries TRBV25-1 and TRBJ2-1; 11 bases agree with TRBD2. The CDR3 totals 15 residues. CDR1 is MGHDK, CDR2 SYGVNS, per germline. Trimming took 6 bases from V and 1 from J; bases not matched to a gene: 2. CDR3 amino acids: CASRVAGGSYNEQFF. The CDR3 nucleotides read TGTGCCAGCAGGGTAGCGGGAGGGTCCTACAATGAGCAGTTCTTC.

CDR3 in DNA: TGTGCCAGCAGTGCCGAGAGTTCCTCCTACGAGCAGTACTTC. It yields the protein CASSAESSSYEQYF. The chain employs TRBV2 and TRBJ2-7; D remains unclear. The germline gives CDR1 SNHLY, CDR2 FYNNEI. V lost 4 bases and J lost 0, with 10 bases in between. The CDR3 is 14 residues long.

The chain couples TRBV5-1 to TRBJ2-7; TRBD2 matches 8 bases. The CDR3 contains 14 residues. V was pared by 2 bases and J by 2 bases, with 3 bases of the junction left unmatched. CDR1 and CDR2 (germline): SGHRS, YFSETQ. Here the CDR3 reads CASSFSGAPYEQYF. The CDR3 DNA follows: TGCGCCAGCAGCTTTAGCGGGGCTCCCTACGAGCAGTACTTC.

The genes are TRBV7-9 and TRBJ2-3; TRBD2 aligns across 12 bases. This CDR3 is 16 amino acids long. The J segment lost 3 bases and the V segment lost 5 bases, leaving 6 bases of the junction unmatched. Germline CDR1 reads SEHNR; CDR2 reads FQNEAQ (reference sequence). The CDR3 sequence: CASSGRLAGETDTQYF. Here the CDR3 DNA reads TGTGCCAGCAGCGGACGACTAGCGGGAGAGACAGATACGCAGTATTTT.

The J gene is TRBJ1-4, the V gene TRBV27; maybe TRBD1 (6 bases). Trimming shortened V by 6 bases and J by 4 bases, and 15 bases separated the two germline ends. The CDR3 totals 15 residues. Looked up from germline, CDR1 is MNHEY and CDR2 is SMNVEV (reference sequence). CDR3 coding DNA: TGTGCCAGCAGCCACCTTACAGGGATTAATGAAAAACTGTTTTTT. The encoded protein is CASSHLTGINEKLFF.

The CDR3, as DNA: TGTGCTAGTGGTTGGCGCGACAGGAACAATGAGCAGTTCTTC. Translated: CASGWRDRNNEQFF. V gene TRBV12-5 combines with J gene TRBJ2-1, with TRBD1 as a possible D gene (6 bases). CDR1 is LGHNT, CDR2 FRNRAP, per germline. V gave up 4 bases and J gave up 5 bases, with 12 bases separating them. The CDR3 is 14 amino acids.

This chain connects TRBV10-2 to TRBJ2-3, with TRBD2 identical over 10 bases. V lost 4 bases to trimming and J lost 3 bases; unmatched junction nucleotides: 4. The length of the CDR3 is 15 residues. Germline CDR1 reads WSHSY; CDR2 reads SAAADI. CDR3 sequence: CASSGLAGVTDTQYF. CDR3 nucleotides: TGCGCCAGCAGTGGGCTAGCGGGAGTGACAGATACGCAGTATTTT.

The CDR3 loop is CASSPRSSSGNTIYF. The CDR3 coding sequence is TGTGCCAGCAGCCCACGTTCCTCCTCCGGGAACACCATATATTTT. The V call is TRBV7-8, the J call TRBJ1-3; D gene ambiguous. This CDR3 comprises 15 residues. The V end lost 5 bases, the J end lost 7 bases, and 18 bases lay between the germline ends. Germline assignment: CDR1 SGHVS and CDR2 FQNEAQ.

The gene calls are TRBV4-1 and TRBJ1-1; 12 nucleotides match TRBD1. The CDR3 spans 18 residues. Germline lookup yields CDR1 MGHRA and CDR2 YSYEKL. Trimming at V came to 1 base and at J to 4 bases, leaving 10 bases not matched to a gene. DNA of the CDR3: TGCGCCAGCAGCCAAGCGGGGGACAGGGGGCGAGGGGCCACTGAAGCTTTCTTT. It encodes CASSQAGDRGRGATEAFF.

The rearrangement joins TRBV2 to TRBJ2-7, with D tentatively TRBD2 (6 bases). The CDR3 is made up of 12 amino acids. The V end was cut by 8 bases, the J end by 4 bases, with 12 bases between. Germline-derived CDR1 and CDR2 are SNHLY and FYNNEI. CDR3 DNA: TGTGCCAGCTCGTACGGGGGTTACGAGCAGTACTTC. It is translated as CASSYGGYEQYF.

This clone has only one observation. The J gene is TRBJ1-4, the V gene TRBV19; perhaps TRBD1 as D (6 bases). Trimming took off 3 bases at V and 0 bases at J, with 23 bases between the two ends. The V gene's germline CDR1 is LNHDA and CDR2 SQIVND (reference sequence). The CDR3 is made up of 20 amino acids. The CDR3 region has the DNA TGTGCCAGTAGTATCCCTCTGGGGGGGGCTACGGGCTCAACTAATGAAAAACTGTTTTTT. This encodes CASSIPLGGATGSTNEKLFF.

V usage is TRBV5-5 and J usage is TRBJ1-2, with TRBD1 matching over 8 bases. V lost 4 bases to trimming and J lost 4 bases; unmatched junction nucleotides: 6. This CDR3 comprises 14 residues. Germline-derived CDR1 and CDR2 are SGHKS and YYEKEE (reference sequence). CDR3 nucleotide sequence: TGTGCCAGCAGCCCCGGGACAGGATCCTATGGCTACACCTTC. Translation gives CASSPGTGSYGYTF.

Worth noting for this clone: At one end the junction does not follow the germline gene, possibly because of a read error. This chain joins TRBV2 and TRBJ1-5; no clear D. CDR1 SNHLY and CDR2 FYNNEI come from the germline V gene. There are 14 residues in the CDR3. CDR3 region: CASSESFSGVSGYF. DNA of the CDR3: TGTGCCAGCAGTGAATCATTTAGTGGGGTCTCGGGGTATTTT.

The chain is built from TRBV27 and TRBJ2-6; D remains unclear. This CDR3 has 16 residues. The germline V and J ends were trimmed by 3 bases and 4 bases, with 13 bases remaining between them. Germline V lookup: CDR1 MNHEY, CDR2 SMNVEV (reference sequence). CDR3 in DNA: TGTGCCAGCAGTTTGGTTGGGCAGGTAGGGGCCAACGTCCTGACTTTC. This translates into CASSLVGQVGANVLTF.

The CDR3 DNA is TGTGCCAGCAGCCCCTTCCCGCCCCAGCATTTT. It is translated as CASSPFPPQHF. The chain recombines TRBV14 with TRBJ1-5, with D hard to call. The germline V and J ends were trimmed by 4 bases and 9 bases, with 7 bases remaining between them. CDR3 length equals 11 residues. Germline CDR1 reads SGHDN; CDR2 reads FVKESK.